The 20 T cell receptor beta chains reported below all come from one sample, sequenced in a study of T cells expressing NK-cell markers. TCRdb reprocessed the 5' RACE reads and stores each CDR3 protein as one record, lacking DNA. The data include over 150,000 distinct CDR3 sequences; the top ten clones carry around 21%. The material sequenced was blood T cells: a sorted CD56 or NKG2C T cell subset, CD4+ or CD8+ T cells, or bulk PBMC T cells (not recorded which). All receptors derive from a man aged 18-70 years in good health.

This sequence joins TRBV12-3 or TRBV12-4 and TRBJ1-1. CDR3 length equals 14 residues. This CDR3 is CASSTTYAGTEAFF.

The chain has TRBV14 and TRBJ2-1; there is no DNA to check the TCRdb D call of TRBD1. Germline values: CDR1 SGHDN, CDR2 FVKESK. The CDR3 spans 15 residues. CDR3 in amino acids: CASSHLQGSYNEQFF.

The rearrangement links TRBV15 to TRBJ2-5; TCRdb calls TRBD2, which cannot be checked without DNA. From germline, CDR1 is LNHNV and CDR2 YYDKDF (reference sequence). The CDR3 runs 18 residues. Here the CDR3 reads CATSSTRDLVWAQETQYF.

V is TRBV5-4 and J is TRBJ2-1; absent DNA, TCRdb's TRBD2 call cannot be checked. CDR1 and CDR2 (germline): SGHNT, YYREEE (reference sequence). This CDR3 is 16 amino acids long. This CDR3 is CASSAALAGVYNEQFF.

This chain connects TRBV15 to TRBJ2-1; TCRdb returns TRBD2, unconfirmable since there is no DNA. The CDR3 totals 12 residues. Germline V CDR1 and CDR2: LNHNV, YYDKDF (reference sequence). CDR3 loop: CATRRTSETQFF.

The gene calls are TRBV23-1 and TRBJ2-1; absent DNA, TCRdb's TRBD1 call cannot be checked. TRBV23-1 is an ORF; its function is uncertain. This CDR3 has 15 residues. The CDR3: CAKSPGTGDFDEQFF.

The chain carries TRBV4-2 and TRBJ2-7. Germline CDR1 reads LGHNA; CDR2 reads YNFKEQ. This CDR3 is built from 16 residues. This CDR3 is CASSQEGLGTHYEQYF.

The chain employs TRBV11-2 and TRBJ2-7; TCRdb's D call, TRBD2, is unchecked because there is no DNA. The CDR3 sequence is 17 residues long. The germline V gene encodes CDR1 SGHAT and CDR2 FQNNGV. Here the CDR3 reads CASSLGSGGGPSYEQYF.

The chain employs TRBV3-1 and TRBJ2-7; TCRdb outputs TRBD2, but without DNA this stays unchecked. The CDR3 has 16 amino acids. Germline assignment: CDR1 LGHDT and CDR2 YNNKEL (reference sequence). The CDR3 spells CASSPGLAGAGYEQYF.

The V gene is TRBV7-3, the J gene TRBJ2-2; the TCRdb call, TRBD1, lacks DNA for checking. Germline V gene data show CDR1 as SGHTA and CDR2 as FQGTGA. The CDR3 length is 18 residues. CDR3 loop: CASSPPLAGGHNTGELFF.

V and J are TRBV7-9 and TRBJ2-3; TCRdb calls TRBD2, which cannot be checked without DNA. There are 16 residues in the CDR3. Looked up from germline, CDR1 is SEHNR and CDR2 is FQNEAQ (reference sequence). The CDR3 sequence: CASSSLGLADTDTQYF.

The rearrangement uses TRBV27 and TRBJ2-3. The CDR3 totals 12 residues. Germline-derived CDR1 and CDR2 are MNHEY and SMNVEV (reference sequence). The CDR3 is CATIDSGTRQYF.

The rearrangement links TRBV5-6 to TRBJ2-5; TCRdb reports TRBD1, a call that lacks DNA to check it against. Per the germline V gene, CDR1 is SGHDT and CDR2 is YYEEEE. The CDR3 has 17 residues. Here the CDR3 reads CASSLAGRRGFDITQYF.

CDR3 sequence: CASSGGLAVYNEQFF. The J gene is TRBJ2-1, the V gene TRBV5-1; TCRdb's assignment of TRBD2 cannot be checked, as there is no DNA. CDR1 is SGHRS and CDR2 is YFSETQ in the germline V gene. This CDR3 region has 15 residues.

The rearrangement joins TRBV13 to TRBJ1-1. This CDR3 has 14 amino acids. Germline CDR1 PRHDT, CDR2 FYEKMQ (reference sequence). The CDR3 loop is CASSLAGEYTEAFF.

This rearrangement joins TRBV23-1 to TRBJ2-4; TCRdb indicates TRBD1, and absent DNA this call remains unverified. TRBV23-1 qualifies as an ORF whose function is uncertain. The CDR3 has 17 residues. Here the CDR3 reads CASSQRRGQLAKNIQYF.

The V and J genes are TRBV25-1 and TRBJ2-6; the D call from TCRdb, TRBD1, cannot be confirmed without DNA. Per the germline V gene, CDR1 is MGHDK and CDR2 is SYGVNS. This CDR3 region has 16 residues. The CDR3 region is CASSEWGASGANVLTF.

The CDR3: CSAPTGDGYTF. The chain links TRBV29-1 to TRBJ1-2; without DNA, the TCRdb call of TRBD1 cannot be checked. The germline gives CDR1 SQVTM, CDR2 ANQGSEA. The CDR3 has 11 residues.

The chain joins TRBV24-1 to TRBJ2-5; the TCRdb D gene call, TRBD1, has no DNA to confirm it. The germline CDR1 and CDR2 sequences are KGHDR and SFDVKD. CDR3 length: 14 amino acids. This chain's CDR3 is CATSDLGGEETQYF.

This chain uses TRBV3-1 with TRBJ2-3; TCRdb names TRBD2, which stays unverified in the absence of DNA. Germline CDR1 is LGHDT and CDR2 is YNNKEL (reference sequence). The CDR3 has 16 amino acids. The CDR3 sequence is CASSQDAGIGTDTQYF.